The 21 T cell receptor beta chains listed next were all sequenced from one sample in a study of shared clonotypes between healthy human individuals. Profiling relied on immunoSEQ multiplex PCR, and the TCRdb table lists in-frame clones only, not all of them. Here the sample spans around 530,000 clones, around three quarters being singletons. The sequencing sample was made of PBMCs. These receptors all stem from a woman in her thirties or forties in good health. Some clones in this sample may be carry-over from other donors' samples.

J is TRBJ2-1 and V is TRBV7-9; 7 bases line up with TRBD2. CDR1 SEHNR and CDR2 FQNEAQ come from the germline V gene (reference sequence). The CDR3 spans 15 residues. V lost 5 bases, J lost 2 bases, and 6 bases stayed unmatched. The CDR3 coding sequence is TGTGCCAGCAGCCAGAGCGGGACTCCCTACAATGAGCAGTTCTTC. Translating gives CASSQSGTPYNEQFF.

V gene TRBV6-5 combines with J gene TRBJ1-5, with 9 bases identical to TRBD1. With V trimmed by 6 bases and J by 0 bases, 3 bases remained unmatched. The germline CDR1 and CDR2 sequences are MNHEY and SVGAGI. This CDR3 has 15 amino acids. DNA of the CDR3: TGTGCCAGCAGACGGACAGGGGATAGCAATCAGCCCCAGCATTTT. This sequence encodes CASRRTGDSNQPQHF.

The CDR3 loop reads CASSQDSGNINEQYF. The CDR3 DNA follows: TGTGCCAGCAGCCAAGACAGCGGGAACATTAACGAGCAGTACTTC. The genes are TRBV4-2 and TRBJ2-7; TRBD2 aligns across 7 bases. Per the germline V gene, CDR1 is LGHNA and CDR2 is YNFKEQ. This CDR3 is 15 amino acids long. Trimming at V came to 0 bases and at J to 5 bases, leaving 7 bases not matched to a gene.

The chain links TRBV5-1 to TRBJ2-1; 14 nucleotides match TRBD2. After removal of 3 bases from V and 6 bases from J, the junction contained 2 bases not matched to a gene. The CDR3 length is 15 residues. Germline loops: CDR1 SGHRS, CDR2 YFSETQ. CDR3 loop: CASSSGTSGSNEQFF. The CDR3 DNA is TGCGCCAGCAGCTCCGGGACTAGCGGGAGCAATGAGCAGTTCTTC.

CDR3 sequence (DNA): TGCGCCAGCAGCTTCCGGGAGGTTCGCACCGGGGAGCTGTTTTTT. Amino acid sequence: CASSFREVRTGELFF. The chain links TRBV5-1 to TRBJ2-2, with TRBD2 identical over 7 bases. V gave up 2 bases and J gave up 4 bases; unmatched junction bases: 5. Looked up from germline, CDR1 is SGHRS and CDR2 is YFSETQ. This CDR3 has 15 residues.

Comment on this clone: The sample has other DNA sequences that encode this CDR3 too. The gene calls are TRBV7-2 and TRBJ2-7, with 10 bases identical to TRBD2. CDR1 SGHTA and CDR2 FQGNSA come from the germline V gene. Trimming at V came to 1 base and at J to 0 bases, leaving 0 bases not matched to a gene. This CDR3 contains 15 residues. Here the CDR3 reads CASSLVAGGSYEQYF. The DNA for the CDR3 is TGTGCCAGCAGCTTAGTAGCGGGAGGCTCCTACGAGCAGTACTTC.

This clone occurred a few times. The V and J genes are TRBV2 and TRBJ2-5; 12 nucleotides agree with TRBD1. The J call may be mistaken, given a closer DNA end match to TRBJ2-7. Germline V gene lookup returns CDR1 SNHLY and CDR2 FYNNEI. The CDR3 runs to 15 residues. CDR3 amino acids: CASSEWDRGLVEQYF. CDR3 DNA: TGTGCCAGCAGTGAATGGGACAGGGGGCTAGTCGAGCAGTACTTC.

The V call is TRBV6-4, the J call TRBJ1-6; D not certain. The CDR3 length is 15 residues. The V gene lost 0 bases and the J gene lost 6 bases, with 9 bases spanning the gap. Germline assignment: CDR1 MRHNA and CDR2 SNTAGT. In nucleotides, the CDR3 is TGTGCCAGCAGTGACTCGTCAGCCCCTAATTCACCCCTCCACTTT. Its translation is CASSDSSAPNSPLHF.

The chain links TRBV7-2 to TRBJ2-4; D gene uncertain. Germline values: CDR1 SGHTA, CDR2 FQGNSA. The germline V and J ends were trimmed by 2 bases and 2 bases, with 7 bases remaining between them. This CDR3 region has 14 residues. The CDR3 DNA follows: TGTGCCAGCAGCTTATCCCAGACCAAAAACATTCAGTACTTC. Encoded protein: CASSLSQTKNIQYF.

The chain employs TRBV29-1 and TRBJ1-1; perhaps TRBD1 as D (6 bases). V lost 7 bases to trimming and J lost 4 bases, with 16 bases between them. The CDR3 is 13 residues long. In germline, CDR1 is SQVTM, CDR2 ANQGSEA. The CDR3 region is CSGGGHRSTEAFF. In DNA form, the CDR3 reads TGCAGCGGGGGGGGACACCGGAGCACTGAAGCTTTCTTT. Full variable domain (rest looked up from reference TRBV29-1 and TRBJ1-1): SAVISQKPSRDICQRGTSLTIQCQVDSQVTMMFWYRQQPGQSLTLIATANQGSEATYESGFVIDKFPISRPNLTFSTLTVSNMSPEDSSIYLCSGGGHRSTEAFFGQGTRLTVV.

This clone occurred once. The V call is TRBV7-2, the J call TRBJ1-4, with a possible D match to TRBD1 (6 bases). The CDR3 runs to 15 residues. Trimming stripped 4 bases from V and 7 bases from J, with 16 bases between. From germline, CDR1 is SGHTA and CDR2 FQGNSA. The CDR3 coding sequence is TGTGCCAGCAGCTCCAGACAGGCGGCGGCTGAAAAACTGTTTTTT. Translating gives CASSSRQAAAEKLFF.

V and J are TRBV18 and TRBJ2-3, with 8 bases matching TRBD1. Germline CDR1 reads KGHSH; CDR2 reads LQKENI. The CDR3 totals 14 residues. With 8 bases clipped from V and 4 bases from J, the junction kept 8 bases outside the gene matches. The CDR3, as DNA: TGTGCCAGCAGGACAGGGAATATTCCAGATACGCAGTATTTT. Translated, it gives CASRTGNIPDTQYF.

This sequence joins TRBV5-1 and TRBJ2-4, with D tentatively TRBD2 (6 bases). The germline V gene encodes CDR1 SGHRS and CDR2 YFSETQ. With 0 bases removed from V and 2 bases from J, the gap between germline ends came to 15 bases. This CDR3 contains 17 residues. In DNA form, the CDR3 reads TGCGCCAGCAGCTTGGGAGCGGCAGGAGGGACCAAAAACATTCAGTACTTC. Its translation: CASSLGAAGGTKNIQYF.

The V call is TRBV28, the J call TRBJ2-1; tentative D call: TRBD2 (5 bases). Between the trimmed V and J ends, which lost 6 bases and 2 bases, there was a span of 11 bases. The CDR3 length is 14 residues. Germline V gene lookup returns CDR1 MDHEN and CDR2 SYDVKM. The CDR3 loop reads CASRSSGAYNEQFF. The CDR3 coding sequence is TGTGCCAGCAGGTCAAGCGGAGCCTACAATGAGCAGTTCTTC.

Points on this clone: A read error is the likely source, as a far larger clone sits one nucleotide away. The chain links TRBV25-1 to TRBJ1-5; a possible D gene is TRBD1 (5 bases). The CDR3 length is 14 residues. Germline values: CDR1 MGHDK, CDR2 SYGVNS. The CDR3 here is CASNPGTSNQPRHF. The CDR3 DNA is TGTGCCAGCAATCCCGGGACCAGCAATCAGCCCCGGCATTTT.

For the CDR3, the DNA is TGTGCCAGCAGCTTTAGTGGGGGGCAAGGCACTGAAGCTTTCTTT. It yields the protein CASSFSGGQGTEAFF. This chain links TRBV7-2 with TRBJ1-1, with D maybe TRBD1 (6 bases). The CDR3 consists of 15 residues. The V end was cut by 3 bases, the J end by 4 bases, with 15 bases between. Germline-derived CDR1 and CDR2 are SGHTA and FQGNSA.

On this clone itself: Other DNA sequences in the sample encode the same CDR3. The CDR3 coding sequence is TGTGCCAGCAGGCCCGACAGTAACTATGGCTACACCTTC. It codes for CASRPDSNYGYTF. The rearrangement uses TRBV6-5 and TRBJ1-2; D is perhaps TRBD1 (5 bases). Deletions cut 6 bases from V and 1 base from J, with 9 bases between. This CDR3 region has 13 residues. CDR1 and CDR2 from the germline V gene are MNHEY and SVGAGI.

The chain couples TRBV5-1 to TRBJ2-2; no clear D. This CDR3 region has 15 residues. V gave up 1 base and J gave up 4 bases, with 11 bases separating them. The germline gives CDR1 SGHRS, CDR2 YFSETQ. The CDR3 coding sequence is TGCGCCAGCAGCTTGCTCGGGTCGGGCACCGGGGAGCTGTTTTTT. Its translation is CASSLLGSGTGELFF.

CDR3 region: CASSLVGGQGNTDTQYF. For the CDR3, the DNA is TGTGCCAGCAGCTTAGTTGGGGGACAGGGGAACACAGATACGCAGTATTTT. J is TRBJ2-3 and V is TRBV11-2; 10 nucleotides match TRBD1. The germline V gene encodes CDR1 SGHAT and CDR2 FQNNGV. CDR3 length: 17 amino acids. V was pared by 1 base and J by 2 bases, with 6 bases of the junction left unmatched. Full variable domain (remainder filled in from reference TRBV11-2 and TRBJ2-3): EAGVAQSPRYKIIEKRQSVAFWCNPISGHATLYWYQQILGQGPKLLIQFQNNGVVDDSQLPKDRFSAERLKGVDSTLKIQPAKLEDSAVYLCASSLVGGQGNTDTQYFGPGTRLTVL.

This chain connects TRBV6-1 to TRBJ1-5; D gene ambiguous. V was shortened by 4 bases and J by 5 bases, with 9 bases between the two germline ends. The V gene's germline CDR1 is MNHNS and CDR2 SASEGT. CDR3 length: 13 residues. The CDR3 bases are TGTGCCAGCAGTGCACAGCAAGATCAGCCCCAGCATTTT. As protein: CASSAQQDQPQHF.

The chain employs TRBV11-3 and TRBJ2-1; 8 nucleotides agree with TRBD2. The junction had 6 bases not matched to a gene; V was cut back by 1 base and J by 10 bases. CDR3 size: 14 residues. Germline V CDR1 and CDR2: SGHNT, YENEEA. This CDR3 reads CASSLVAGSVEQFF. DNA of the CDR3: TGTGCCAGCAGCTTAGTAGCGGGATCGGTGGAGCAGTTCTTC.